This T cell receptor (beta chain) was recorded in a study of cytomegalovirus exposure and HLA in healthy donors. Across the whole study: HLA-typed donors were the source of some 85 million unique TCRs, which an early data release held.

The germline gives CDR1 LNHDA, CDR2 SQIVND (reference sequence). This CDR3 comprises 15 residues. Trimming shortened V by 6 bases and J by 4 bases, and 16 bases separated the two germline ends. The PCR used 60 Vbeta and 13 Jbeta primers. Using immunoSEQ multiplex PCR, the repertoire was profiled, and TCRdb retains in-frame clones only, with some absent. The sample lists about 77,000 clones, around 84% seen once, with approximately 4.5% in the top ten. The chain combines TRBV19 with TRBJ2-1; tentatively, D is TRBD2 (6 bases). Sequencing was carried out using PBMCs. The sequence was obtained from a man aged 40-50 years in good health and CMV-seronegative. The CDR3 loop is CASRAWEVGYNEQFF. DNA of the CDR3: TGTGCCAGTAGGGCTTGGGAGGTAGGGTACAATGAGCAGTTCTTC. The full variable domain, in which reference TRBV19 and TRBJ2-1 provide the parts outside the CDR3, is DGGITQSPKYLFRKEGQNVTLSCEQNLNHDAMYWYRQDPGQGLRLIYYSQIVNDFQKGDIAEGYSVSREKKESFPLTVTSAQKNPTAFYLCASRAWEVGYNEQFFGPGTRLTVL.